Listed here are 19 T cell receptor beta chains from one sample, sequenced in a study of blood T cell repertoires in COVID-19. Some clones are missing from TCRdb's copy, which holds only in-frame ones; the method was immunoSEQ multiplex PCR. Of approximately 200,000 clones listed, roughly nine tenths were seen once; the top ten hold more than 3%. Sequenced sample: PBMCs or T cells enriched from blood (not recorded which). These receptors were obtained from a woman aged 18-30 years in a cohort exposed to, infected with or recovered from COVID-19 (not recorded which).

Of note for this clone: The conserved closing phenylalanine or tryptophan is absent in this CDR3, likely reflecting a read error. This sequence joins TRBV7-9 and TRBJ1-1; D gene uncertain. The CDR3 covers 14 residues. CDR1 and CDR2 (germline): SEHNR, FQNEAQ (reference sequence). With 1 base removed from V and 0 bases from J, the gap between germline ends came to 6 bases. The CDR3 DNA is TGTGCCAGCAGCTTAGTCAGGCTGAACACTGAAGCTTTCCTT. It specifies CASSLVRLNTEAFL.

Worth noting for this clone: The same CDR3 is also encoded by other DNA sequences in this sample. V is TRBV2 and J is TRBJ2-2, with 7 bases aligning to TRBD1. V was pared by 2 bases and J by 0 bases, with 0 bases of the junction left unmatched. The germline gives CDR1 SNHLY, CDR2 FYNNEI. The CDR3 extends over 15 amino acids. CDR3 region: CASSEQGANTGELFF. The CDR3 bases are TGTGCCAGCAGTGAACAGGGGGCGAACACCGGGGAGCTGTTTTTT.

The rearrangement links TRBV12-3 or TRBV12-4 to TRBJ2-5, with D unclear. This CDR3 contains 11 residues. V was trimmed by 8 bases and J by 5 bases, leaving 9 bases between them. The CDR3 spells CASAREETQYF. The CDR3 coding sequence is TGTGCCAGCGCTCGAGAGGAGACCCAGTACTTC.

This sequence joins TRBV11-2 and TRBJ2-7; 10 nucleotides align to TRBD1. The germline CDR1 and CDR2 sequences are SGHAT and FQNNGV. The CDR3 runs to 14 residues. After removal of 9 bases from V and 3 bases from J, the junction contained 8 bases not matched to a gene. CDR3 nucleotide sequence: TGTGCCAGTGCCGGGACAGGGGCTCTCTACGAGCAGTACTTC. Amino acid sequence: CASAGTGALYEQYF. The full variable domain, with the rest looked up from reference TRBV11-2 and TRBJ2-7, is EAGVAQSPRYKIIEKRQSVAFWCNPISGHATLYWYQQILGQGPKLLIQFQNNGVVDDSQLPKDRFSAERLKGVDSTLKIQPAKLEDSAVYLCASAGTGALYEQYFGPGTRLTVT.

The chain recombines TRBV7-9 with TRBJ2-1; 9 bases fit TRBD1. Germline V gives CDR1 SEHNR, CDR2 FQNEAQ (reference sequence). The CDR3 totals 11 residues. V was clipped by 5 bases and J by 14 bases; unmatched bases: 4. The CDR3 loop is CASSRQGGKFF. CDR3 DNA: TGTGCCAGCAGCCGACAGGGGGGAAAGTTCTTC.

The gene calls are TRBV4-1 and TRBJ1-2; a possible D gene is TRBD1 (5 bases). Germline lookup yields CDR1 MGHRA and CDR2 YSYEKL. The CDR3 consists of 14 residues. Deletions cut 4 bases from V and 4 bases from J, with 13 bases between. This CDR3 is CASSPGGQGYGYTF. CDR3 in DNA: TGCGCCAGCAGCCCCGGCGGTCAGGGCTATGGCTACACCTTC.

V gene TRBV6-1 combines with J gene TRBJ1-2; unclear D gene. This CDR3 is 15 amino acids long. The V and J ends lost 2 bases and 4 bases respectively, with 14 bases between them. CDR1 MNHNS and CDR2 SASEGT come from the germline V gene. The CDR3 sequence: CASSESLLVLYGYTF. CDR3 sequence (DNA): TGTGCCAGCAGTGAATCACTATTGGTCCTCTATGGCTACACCTTC.

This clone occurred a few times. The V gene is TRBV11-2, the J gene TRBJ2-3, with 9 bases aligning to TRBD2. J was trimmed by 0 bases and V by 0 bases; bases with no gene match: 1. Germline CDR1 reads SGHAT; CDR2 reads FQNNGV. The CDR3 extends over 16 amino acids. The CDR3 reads CASSLELAGSTDTQYF. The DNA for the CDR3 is TGTGCCAGCAGCTTAGAACTAGCGGGTAGCACAGATACGCAGTATTTT.

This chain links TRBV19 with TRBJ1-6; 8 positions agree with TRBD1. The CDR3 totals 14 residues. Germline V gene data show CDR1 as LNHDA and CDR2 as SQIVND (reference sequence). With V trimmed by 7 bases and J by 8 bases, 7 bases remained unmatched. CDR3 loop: CASTETGVDSPLHF. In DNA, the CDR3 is TGTGCCAGTACCGAGACAGGGGTTGATTCACCCCTCCACTTT.

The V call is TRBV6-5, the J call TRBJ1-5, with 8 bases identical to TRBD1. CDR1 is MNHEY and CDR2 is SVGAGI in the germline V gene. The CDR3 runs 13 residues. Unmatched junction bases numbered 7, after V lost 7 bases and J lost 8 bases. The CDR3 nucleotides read TGTGCCAGCATTTCAGGGGGCGTTGAGCCCCAGCATTTT. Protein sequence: CASISGGVEPQHF.

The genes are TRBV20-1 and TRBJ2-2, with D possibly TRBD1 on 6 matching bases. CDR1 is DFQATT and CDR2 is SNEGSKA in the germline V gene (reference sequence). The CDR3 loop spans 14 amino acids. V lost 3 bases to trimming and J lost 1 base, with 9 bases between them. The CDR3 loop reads CSASWGQNTGELFF. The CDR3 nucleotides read TGCAGTGCTAGTTGGGGACAGAACACCGGGGAGCTGTTTTTT.

In DNA form, the CDR3 reads TGTGCCACCAGTGATGGGGGGGTCGGAGAGACCCAGTACTTC. Translation: CATSDGGVGETQYF. V usage is TRBV24-1 and J usage is TRBJ2-5; the match to TRBD2 covers 7 bases. CDR3 length equals 14 residues. The germline CDR1 and CDR2 sequences are KGHDR and SFDVKD. The trim removed 3 bases at V and 4 bases at J, leaving 4 bases unmatched.

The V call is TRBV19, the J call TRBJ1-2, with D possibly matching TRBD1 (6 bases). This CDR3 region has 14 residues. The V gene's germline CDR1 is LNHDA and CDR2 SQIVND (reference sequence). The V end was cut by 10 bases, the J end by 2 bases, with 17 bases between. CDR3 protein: CAISQGVVNYGYTF. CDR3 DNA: TGTGCCATCTCACAGGGTGTTGTCAACTATGGCTACACCTTC.

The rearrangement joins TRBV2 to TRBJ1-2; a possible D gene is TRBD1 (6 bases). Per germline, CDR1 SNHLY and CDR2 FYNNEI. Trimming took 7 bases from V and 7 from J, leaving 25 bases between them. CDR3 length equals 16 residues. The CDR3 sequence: CASIPTRGGSYSGYTF. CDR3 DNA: TGTGCCAGCATCCCTACCAGGGGAGGGTCGTACTCTGGCTACACCTTC.

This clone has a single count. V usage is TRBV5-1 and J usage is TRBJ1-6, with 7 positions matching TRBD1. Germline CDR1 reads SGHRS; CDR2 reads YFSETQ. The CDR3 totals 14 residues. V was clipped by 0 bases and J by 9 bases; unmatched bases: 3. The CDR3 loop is CASSLDRGGSPLHF. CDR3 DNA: TGCGCCAGCAGCTTGGACAGGGGTGGTTCACCCCTCCACTTT.

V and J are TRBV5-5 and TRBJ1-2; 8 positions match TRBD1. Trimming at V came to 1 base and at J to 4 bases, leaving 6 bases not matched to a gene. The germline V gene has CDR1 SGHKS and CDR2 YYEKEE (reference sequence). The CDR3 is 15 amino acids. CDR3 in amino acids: CASSLSAGTGYGYTF. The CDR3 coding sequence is TGTGCCAGCAGCTTGTCCGCCGGGACAGGCTATGGCTACACCTTC.

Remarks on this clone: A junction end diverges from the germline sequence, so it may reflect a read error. The CDR3 here is CATSPSRQEETQYF. The CDR3, as DNA: TGTGCCACCAGTCCTAGCAGACAAGAAGAGACCCAGTACTTC. The rearrangement uses TRBV2 and TRBJ2-5; possible D gene TRBD2, 5 bases. Germline V gene sequence: CDR1 SNHLY, CDR2 FYNNEI. There are 14 residues in the CDR3.

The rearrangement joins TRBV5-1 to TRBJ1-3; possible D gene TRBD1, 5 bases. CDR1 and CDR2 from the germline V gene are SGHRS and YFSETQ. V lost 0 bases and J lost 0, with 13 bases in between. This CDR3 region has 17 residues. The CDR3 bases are TGCGCCAGCAGCTTGGTTGTAGGCCAGGGCTCTGGAAACACCATATATTTT. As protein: CASSLVVGQGSGNTIYF.

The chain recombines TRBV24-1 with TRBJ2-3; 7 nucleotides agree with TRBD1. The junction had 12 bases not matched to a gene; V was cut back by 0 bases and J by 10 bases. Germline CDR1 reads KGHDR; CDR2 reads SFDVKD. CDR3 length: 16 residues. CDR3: CATSDLRQGTSSAQYF. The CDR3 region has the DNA TGTGCCACCAGTGATTTGCGACAGGGAACCTCGAGCGCGCAGTATTTT.